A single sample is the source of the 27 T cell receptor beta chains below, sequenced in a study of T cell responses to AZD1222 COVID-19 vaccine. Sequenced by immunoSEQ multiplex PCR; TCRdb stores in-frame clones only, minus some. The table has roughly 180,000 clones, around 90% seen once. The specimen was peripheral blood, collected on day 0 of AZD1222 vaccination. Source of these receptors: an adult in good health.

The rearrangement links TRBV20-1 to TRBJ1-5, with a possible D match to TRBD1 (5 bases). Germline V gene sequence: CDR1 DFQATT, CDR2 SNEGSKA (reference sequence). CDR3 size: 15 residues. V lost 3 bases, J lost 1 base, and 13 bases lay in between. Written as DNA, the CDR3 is TGCAGTGCTAGTTTCGGGGGGACGAGCAATCAGCCCCAGCATTTT. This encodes CSASFGGTSNQPQHF.

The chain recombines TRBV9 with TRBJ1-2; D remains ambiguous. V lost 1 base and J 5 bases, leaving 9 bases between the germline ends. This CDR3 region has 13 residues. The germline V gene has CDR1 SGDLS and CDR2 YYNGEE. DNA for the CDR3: TGTGCCAGCAGCGTAACCCCTCAGTATGGCTACACCTTC. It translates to CASSVTPQYGYTF.

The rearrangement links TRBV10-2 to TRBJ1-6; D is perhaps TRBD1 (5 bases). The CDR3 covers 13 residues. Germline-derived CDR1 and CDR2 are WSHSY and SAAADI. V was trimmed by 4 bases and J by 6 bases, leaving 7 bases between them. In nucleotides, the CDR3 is TGCGCCAGCAGTGGGGGACCTAATTCACCCCTCCACTTT. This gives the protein CASSGGPNSPLHF.

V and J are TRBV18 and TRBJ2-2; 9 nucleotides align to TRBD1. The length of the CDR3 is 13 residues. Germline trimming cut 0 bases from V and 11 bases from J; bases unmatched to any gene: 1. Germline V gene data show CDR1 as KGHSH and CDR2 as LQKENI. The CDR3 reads CASSPPGQGELFF. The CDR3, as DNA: TGTGCCAGCTCACCACCGGGACAGGGTGAGCTGTTTTTT.

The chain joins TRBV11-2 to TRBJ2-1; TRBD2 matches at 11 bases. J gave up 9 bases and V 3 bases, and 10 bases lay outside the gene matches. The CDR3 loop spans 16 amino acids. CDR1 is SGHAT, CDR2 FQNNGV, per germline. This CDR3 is CASSFTLAGGDTEQFF. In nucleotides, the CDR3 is TGTGCCAGCAGCTTTACTCTAGCGGGAGGAGATACTGAGCAGTTCTTC.

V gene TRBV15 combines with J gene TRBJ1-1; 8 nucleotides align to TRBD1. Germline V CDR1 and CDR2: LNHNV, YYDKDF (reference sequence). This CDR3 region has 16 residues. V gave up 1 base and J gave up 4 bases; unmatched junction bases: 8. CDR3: CATSRVRGRNSTEAFF. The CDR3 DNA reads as TGTGCCACCAGCAGAGTCAGGGGGCGTAACTCCACTGAAGCTTTCTTT.

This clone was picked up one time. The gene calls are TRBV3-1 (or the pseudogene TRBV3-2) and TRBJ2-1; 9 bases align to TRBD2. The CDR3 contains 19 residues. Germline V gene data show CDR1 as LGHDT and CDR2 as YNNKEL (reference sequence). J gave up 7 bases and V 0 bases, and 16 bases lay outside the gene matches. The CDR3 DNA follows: TGTGCCAGCAGCCAAGAGGGGTTTCTCGTAGCGGGAGTGCGTAATGAGCAGTTCTTC. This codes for CASSQEGFLVAGVRNEQFF.

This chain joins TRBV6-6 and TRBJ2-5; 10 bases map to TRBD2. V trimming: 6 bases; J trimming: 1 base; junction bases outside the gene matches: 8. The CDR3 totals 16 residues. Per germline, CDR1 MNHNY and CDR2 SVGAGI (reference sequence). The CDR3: CASSWRTSGFQETQYF. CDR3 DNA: TGTGCCAGCAGCTGGCGGACTAGCGGATTCCAAGAGACCCAGTACTTC.

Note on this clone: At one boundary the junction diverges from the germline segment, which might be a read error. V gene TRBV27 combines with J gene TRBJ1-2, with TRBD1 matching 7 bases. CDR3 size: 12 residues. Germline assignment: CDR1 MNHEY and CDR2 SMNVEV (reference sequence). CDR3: CASRPHRGEIYF. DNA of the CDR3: TGTGCCAGCAGGCCACACAGGGGCGAAATTTACTTC.

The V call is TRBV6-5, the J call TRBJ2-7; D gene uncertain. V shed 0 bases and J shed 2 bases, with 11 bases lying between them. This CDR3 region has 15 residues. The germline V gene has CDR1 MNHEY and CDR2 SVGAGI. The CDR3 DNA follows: TGTGCCAGCAGTTACTCCCCGACAAGCCCCTACGAGCAGTACTTC. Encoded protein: CASSYSPTSPYEQYF.

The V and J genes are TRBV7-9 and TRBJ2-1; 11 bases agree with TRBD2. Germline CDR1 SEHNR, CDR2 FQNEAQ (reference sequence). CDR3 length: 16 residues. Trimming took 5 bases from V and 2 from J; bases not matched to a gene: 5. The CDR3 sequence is CASSPPGLAAYNEQFF. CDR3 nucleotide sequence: TGTGCCAGCAGCCCTCCGGGACTAGCGGCCTACAATGAGCAGTTCTTC. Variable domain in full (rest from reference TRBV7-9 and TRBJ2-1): DTGVSQNPRHKITKRGQNVTFRCDPISEHNRLYWYRQTLGQGPEFLTYFQNEAQLEKSRLLSDRFSAERPKGSFSTLEIQRTEQGDSAMYLCASSPPGLAAYNEQFFGPGTRLTVL.

The CDR3 DNA is TGTGCCAGCAGTCCACGATGGGTAGCTGGGGCCAACGTCCTGACTTTC. It yields the protein CASSPRWVAGANVLTF. The rearrangement joins TRBV27 to TRBJ2-6; D is ambiguous. CDR3 length: 16 amino acids. Trimming left V 5 bases short and J 2 bases short, with 13 bases between. Germline V gene data show CDR1 as MNHEY and CDR2 as SMNVEV (reference sequence).

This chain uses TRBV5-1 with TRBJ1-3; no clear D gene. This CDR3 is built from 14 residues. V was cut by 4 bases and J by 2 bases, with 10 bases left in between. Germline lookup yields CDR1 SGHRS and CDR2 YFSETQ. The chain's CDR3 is CASSEKPPGNTIYF. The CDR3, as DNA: TGCGCCAGCAGCGAAAAGCCCCCTGGAAACACCATATATTTT.

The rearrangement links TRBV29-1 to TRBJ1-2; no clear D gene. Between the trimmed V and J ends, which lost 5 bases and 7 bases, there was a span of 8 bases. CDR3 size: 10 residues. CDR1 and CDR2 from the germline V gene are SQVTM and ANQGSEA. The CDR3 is CSVSEIGYTF. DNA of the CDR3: TGCAGCGTTTCGGAGATTGGCTACACCTTC.

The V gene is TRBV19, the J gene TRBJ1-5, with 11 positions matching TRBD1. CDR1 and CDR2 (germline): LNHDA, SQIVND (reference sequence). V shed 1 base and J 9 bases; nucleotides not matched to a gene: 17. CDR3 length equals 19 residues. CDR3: CASSIGTGGFGFSQRPQHF. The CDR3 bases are TGTGCCAGTAGTATAGGGACAGGGGGCTTTGGTTTTTCTCAGCGGCCCCAGCATTTT.

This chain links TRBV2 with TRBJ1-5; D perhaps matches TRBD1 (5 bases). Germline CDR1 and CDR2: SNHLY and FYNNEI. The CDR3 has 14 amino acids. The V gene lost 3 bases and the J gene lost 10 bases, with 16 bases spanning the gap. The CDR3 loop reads CASSENRGPDPQHF. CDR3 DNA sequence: TGTGCCAGCAGTGAGAATCGGGGACCCGATCCCCAGCATTTT.

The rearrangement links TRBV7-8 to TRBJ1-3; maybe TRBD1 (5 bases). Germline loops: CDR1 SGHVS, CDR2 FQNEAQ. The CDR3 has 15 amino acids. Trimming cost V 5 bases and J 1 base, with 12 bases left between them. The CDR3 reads CASSAGTTSGNTIYF. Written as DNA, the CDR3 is TGTGCCAGCAGCGCAGGGACCACATCTGGAAACACCATATATTTT.

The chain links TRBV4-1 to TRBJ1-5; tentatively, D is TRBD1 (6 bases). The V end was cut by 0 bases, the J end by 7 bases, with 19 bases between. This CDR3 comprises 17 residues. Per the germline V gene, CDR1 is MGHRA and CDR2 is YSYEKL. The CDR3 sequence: CASSQDMAGGFSQPQHF. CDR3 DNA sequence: TGCGCCAGCAGCCAAGATATGGCGGGGGGCTTCAGCCAGCCCCAGCATTTT.

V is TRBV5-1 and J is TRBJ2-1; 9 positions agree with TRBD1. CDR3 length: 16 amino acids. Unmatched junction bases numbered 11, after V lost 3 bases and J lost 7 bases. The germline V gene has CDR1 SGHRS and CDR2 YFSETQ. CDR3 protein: CASSSGGQGRFNEQFF. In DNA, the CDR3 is TGCGCCAGCAGCTCGGGAGGACAGGGGCGATTTAATGAGCAGTTCTTC.

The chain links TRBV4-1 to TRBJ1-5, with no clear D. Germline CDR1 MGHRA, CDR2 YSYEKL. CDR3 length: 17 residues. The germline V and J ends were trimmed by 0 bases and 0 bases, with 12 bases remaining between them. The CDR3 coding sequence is TGCGCCAGCAGCCAAGAGGGGAGTGATTATAGCAATCAGCCCCAGCATTTT. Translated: CASSQEGSDYSNQPQHF.

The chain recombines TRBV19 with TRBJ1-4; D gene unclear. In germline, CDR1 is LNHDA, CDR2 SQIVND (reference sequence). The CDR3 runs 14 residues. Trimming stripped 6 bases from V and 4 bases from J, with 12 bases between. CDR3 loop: CASSPGFINEKLFF. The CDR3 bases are TGTGCCAGTAGCCCCGGTTTCATTAATGAAAAACTGTTTTTT.

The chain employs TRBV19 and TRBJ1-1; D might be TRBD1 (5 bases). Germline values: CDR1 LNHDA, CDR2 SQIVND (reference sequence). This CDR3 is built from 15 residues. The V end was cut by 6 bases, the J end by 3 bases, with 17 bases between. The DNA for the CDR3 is TGTGCCAGTAGCCGGGGGTTGGGTCTCGACACTGAAGCTTTCTTT. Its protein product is CASSRGLGLDTEAFF.

CDR3 protein: CASSFGGESNEQFF. In DNA, the CDR3 is TGTGCCAGCAGCTTTGGGGGGGAGAGCAATGAGCAGTTCTTC. The V gene is TRBV7-8, the J gene TRBJ2-1; 7 bases map to TRBD2. This CDR3 spans 14 amino acids. Germline V gene lookup returns CDR1 SGHVS and CDR2 FQNEAQ. V trimming: 3 bases; J trimming: 6 bases; junction bases outside the gene matches: 5.

In DNA form, the CDR3 reads TGTGCCAGCTCACCCCTACAGGGGGGGGCCGACGAGCAGTACTTC. Protein product: CASSPLQGGADEQYF. The chain combines TRBV18 with TRBJ2-7; weak D call: TRBD1 (8 bases). CDR1 KGHSH and CDR2 LQKENI come from the germline V gene. Trimming took 3 bases from V and 5 from J, leaving 17 bases between them. The CDR3 runs 15 residues.

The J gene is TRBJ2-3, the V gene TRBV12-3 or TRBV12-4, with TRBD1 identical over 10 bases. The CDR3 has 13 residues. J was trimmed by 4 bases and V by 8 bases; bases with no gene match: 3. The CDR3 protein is CASGTGEADTQYF. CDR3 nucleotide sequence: TGTGCCAGCGGGACAGGGGAGGCAGATACGCAGTATTTT.

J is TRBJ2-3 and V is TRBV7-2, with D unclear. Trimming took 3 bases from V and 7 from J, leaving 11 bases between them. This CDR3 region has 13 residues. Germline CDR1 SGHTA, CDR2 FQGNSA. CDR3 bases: TGTGCCAGCAGCTTTGATTCCCTGAATACGCAGTATTTT. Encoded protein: CASSFDSLNTQYF.

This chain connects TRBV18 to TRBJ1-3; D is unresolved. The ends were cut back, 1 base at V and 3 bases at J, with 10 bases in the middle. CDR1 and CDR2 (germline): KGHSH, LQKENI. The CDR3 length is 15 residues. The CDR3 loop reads CASSPQAFGGNTIYF. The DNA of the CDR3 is TGTGCCAGCTCACCACAGGCTTTCGGTGGAAACACCATATATTTT.